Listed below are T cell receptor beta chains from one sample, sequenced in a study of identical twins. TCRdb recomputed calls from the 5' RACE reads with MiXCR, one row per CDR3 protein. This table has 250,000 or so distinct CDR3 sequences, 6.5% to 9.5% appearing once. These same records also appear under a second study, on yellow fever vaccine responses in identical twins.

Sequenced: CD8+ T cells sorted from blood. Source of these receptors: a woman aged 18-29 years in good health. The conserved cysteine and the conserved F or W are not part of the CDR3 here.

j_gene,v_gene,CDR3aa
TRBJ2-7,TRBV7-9,ASSLVEKEQY
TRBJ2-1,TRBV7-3,ASREAGDNEQF
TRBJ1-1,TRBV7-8,ASSLVGATDTEAF
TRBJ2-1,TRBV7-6,ASSPRTSGNDNEQF
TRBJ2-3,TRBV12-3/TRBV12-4,ASSFQFTDTQY
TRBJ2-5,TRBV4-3,ASSQGRKETQY
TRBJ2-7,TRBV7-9,ASSLLASGREYEQY
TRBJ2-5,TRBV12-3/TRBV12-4,ASAPENQETQY
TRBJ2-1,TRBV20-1,SARDYVGERTYNEQF
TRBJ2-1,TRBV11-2,ASSLYYEGDEQF
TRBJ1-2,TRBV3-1,ASSRALEANYGYT
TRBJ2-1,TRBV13,ASSSNLLAENEQF
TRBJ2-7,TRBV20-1,SARLAVDYEQY
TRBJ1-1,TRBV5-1,ASSLERGNTEAF
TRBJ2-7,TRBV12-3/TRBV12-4,ASRMTGDSYEQY
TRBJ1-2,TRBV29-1,SVDLPRGYT
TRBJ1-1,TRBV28,ASRASTGGGTEAF
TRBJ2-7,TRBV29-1,SVGSAQGNIKRPYEQY
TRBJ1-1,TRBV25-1,ASSGREAF
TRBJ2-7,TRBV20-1,SAREQGSYEQY
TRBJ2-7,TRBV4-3,ASSQDLGGGQY
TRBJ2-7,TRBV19,ASSIRPGVSDYEQY
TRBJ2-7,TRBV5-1,ASSRDRGLEQY
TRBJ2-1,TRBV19,ASTTSGYNEQF
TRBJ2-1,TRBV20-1,SARELAAISYNEQF
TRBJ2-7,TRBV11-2,ASSPGTGWEQY
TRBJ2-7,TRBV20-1,SANLAGGPYEQY
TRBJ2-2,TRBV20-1,SAPTSGWEELF
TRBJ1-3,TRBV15,ATSRDLNMGAGNTIY
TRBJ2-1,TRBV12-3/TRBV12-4,ASSYPLGAGEQF
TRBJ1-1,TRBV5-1,ASSLAWGNTEAF
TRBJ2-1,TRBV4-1,ASSQETGTSYNEQF
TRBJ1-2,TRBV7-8,ASVEGDFNYGYT
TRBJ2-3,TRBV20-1,SARGTTGDSDTQY
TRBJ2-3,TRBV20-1,SARRGAGTPQGDTQY
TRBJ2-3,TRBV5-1,ASSFFADTQY
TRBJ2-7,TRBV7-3,ASSSLTAYEQY
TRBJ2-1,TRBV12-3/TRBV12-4,ASSTRTSGRDEQF
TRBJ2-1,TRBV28,ASKRIGSQYYNEQF
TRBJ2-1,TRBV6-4,ASRTLDSGGAYEQF
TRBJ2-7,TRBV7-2,ASTVFGGPDYEQY
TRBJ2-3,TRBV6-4,ASSALAGTSGGPDTQY
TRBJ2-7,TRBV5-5,ASSPQTVSYEQY
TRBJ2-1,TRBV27,ASSPLLGGVTYNEQF